One sample yielded the 32 T cell receptor beta chains listed below, sequenced in a study of T cells in Graves' hyperthyroidism and ophthalmopathy. From RNA transcripts, TCR beta CDR3 regions were amplified. HTBI primers drove first-round RT-PCR of the TCR CDR3. TCRdb reprocessed the multiplex PCR reads via MiXCR and lists one record per CDR3 protein. The data show 370,000 or so distinct CDR3 sequences, with 13% seen just once and around 21% held by the top ten. Sequenced: blood. The source of these receptors is a man aged 30 to 39 with Graves' hyperthyroidism that later progressed to Graves' ophthalmopathy.

There are many counts of this clonotype. The rearrangement links TRBV3-1 to TRBJ1-1; D is ambiguous. Germline assignment: CDR1 LGHDT and CDR2 YNNKEL (reference sequence). The CDR3 is 13 residues long. V was clipped by 3 bases and J by 6 bases, with 11 bases between them. CDR3 bases: TGTGCCAGCAGCCATCGGACTGGGGCTGAAGCTTTCTTT. Residues: CASSHRTGAEAFF.

There are many counts of this clonotype. This sequence joins TRBV5-1 and TRBJ2-1; D gene ambiguous. V shed 5 bases and J shed 0 bases, with 6 bases lying between them. The V gene's germline CDR1 is SGHRS and CDR2 YFSETQ. This CDR3 contains 13 residues. CDR3 in amino acids: CASRVSSYNEQFF. CDR3 in DNA: TGCGCCAGCAGAGTGAGCTCCTACAATGAGCAGTTCTTC.

This clonotype was observed at least ten times. The rearrangement uses TRBV6-1 and TRBJ1-2; TRBD1 aligns across 8 bases. The CDR3 runs 14 residues. With V trimmed by 6 bases and J by 0 bases, 3 bases remained unmatched. Germline V gene sequence: CDR1 MNHNS, CDR2 SASEGT. CDR3 DNA: TGTGCCAGCAGGGGGACAGGCACTAACTATGGCTACACCTTC. Protein: CASRGTGTNYGYTF.

This clonotype occurred many times. The rearrangement uses TRBV2 and TRBJ2-1, with TRBD1 matching 10 bases. V lost 3 bases, J lost 10 bases, and 6 bases stayed unmatched. Germline CDR1 reads SNHLY; CDR2 reads FYNNEI. CDR3 length: 14 residues. The CDR3 DNA reads TGTGCCAGCAGTGAGACAGGGGGCAGGGGGGAGCAGTTCTTC. This encodes CASSETGGRGEQFF. Looking up the rest from reference TRBV2 and TRBJ2-1 gives the full variable domain: EPEVTQTPSHQVTQMGQEVILRCVPISNHLYFYWYRQILGQKVEFLVSFYNNEISEKSEIFDDQFSVERPDGSNFTLKIRSTKLEDSAMYFCASSETGGRGEQFFGPGTRLTVL.

This clonotype was seen ten or more times. The CDR3 DNA follows: TGTGCCAGCGTCGGGCAGGGCTATGGAAACACCATATATTTT. Amino acids: CASVGQGYGNTIYF. V gene TRBV6-1 combines with J gene TRBJ1-3; TRBD1 is a possible D gene (5 bases). CDR1 and CDR2 (germline): MNHNS, SASEGT. V dropped 8 bases and J dropped 3 bases, with 14 bases sitting between them. The CDR3 totals 14 residues.

The chain is built from TRBV15 and TRBJ2-3; 8 nucleotides match TRBD2. The CDR3 runs 13 residues. Looked up from germline, CDR1 is LNHNV and CDR2 is YYDKDF (reference sequence). V lost 1 base to trimming and J lost 8 bases; unmatched junction nucleotides: 2. In nucleotides, the CDR3 is TGTGCCACCAGCAGAGTCCGGGGGGGTACGCAGTATTTT. Translation gives CATSRVRGGTQYF.

The J gene is TRBJ1-1, the V gene TRBV18; no clear D gene. The ends were cut back, 2 bases at V and 0 bases at J, with 13 bases in the middle. Germline CDR1 reads KGHSH; CDR2 reads LQKENI. This CDR3 spans 16 amino acids. CDR3 in amino acids: CASSPWGREMNTEAFF. CDR3 in DNA: TGTGCCAGCTCACCATGGGGTAGGGAGATGAACACTGAAGCTTTCTTT. Full variable domain (missing parts from reference TRBV18 and TRBJ1-1): NAGVMQNPRHLVRRRGQEARLRCSPMKGHSHVYWYRQLPEEGLKFMVYLQKENIIDESGMPKERFSAEFPKEGPSILRIQQVVRGDSAAYFCASSPWGREMNTEAFFGQGTRLTVV.

This chain links TRBV6-2 or TRBV6-3 with TRBJ2-3, with TRBD1 identical over 8 bases. V trimming: 7 bases; J trimming: 1 base; junction bases outside the gene matches: 1. Germline lookup yields CDR1 MNHEY and CDR2 SVGEGT. CDR3 length: 13 residues. The CDR3: CASMTGGTDTQYF. The DNA for the CDR3 is TGTGCCAGCATGACAGGGGGCACAGATACGCAGTATTTT.

In its sample, this clonotype was seen a few times. The chain employs TRBV20-1 and TRBJ2-7; 9 bases line up with TRBD2. V lost 4 bases, J lost 0 bases, and 7 bases stayed unmatched. Germline values: CDR1 DFQATT, CDR2 SNEGSKA (reference sequence). CDR3 length: 15 residues. The CDR3 protein is CSATSSGADSYEQYF. CDR3 nucleotides: TGCAGTGCTACCTCTAGCGGGGCTGACTCCTACGAGCAGTACTTC.

This clonotype was seen a few times. The chain has TRBV29-1 and TRBJ1-1, with 7 bases lining up with TRBD1. CDR1 is SQVTM and CDR2 is ANQGSEA in the germline V gene. The CDR3 runs 17 residues. After removal of 5 bases from V and 0 bases from J, the junction contained 15 bases not matched to a gene. CDR3 protein: CSVPHDRVRGMNTEAFF. CDR3 in DNA: TGCAGCGTTCCGCATGACAGGGTGAGGGGCATGAACACTGAAGCTTTCTTT.

This clonotype was counted at least ten times. The gene calls are TRBV12-3 or TRBV12-4 and TRBJ1-5; D is unclear. The CDR3 consists of 13 residues. V was shortened by 3 bases and J by 4 bases, with 7 bases between the two germline ends. As DNA, the CDR3 is TGTGCCAGCAGTTTCGCGGAGAATCAGCCCCAGCATTTT. Translating it yields CASSFAENQPQHF.

Many counts were recorded for this clonotype. The rearrangement links TRBV12-3 or TRBV12-4 to TRBJ2-7, with a possible D match to TRBD1 (6 bases). Trimming took off 3 bases at V and 3 bases at J, with 9 bases between the two ends. This CDR3 spans 13 amino acids. The CDR3 spells CASSFNRVYEQYF. DNA of the CDR3: TGTGCCAGCAGTTTTAACAGGGTCTACGAGCAGTACTTC.

A few counts support this clonotype. The chain links TRBV9 to TRBJ1-3; D is uncertain. This CDR3 has 15 amino acids. In germline, CDR1 is SGDLS, CDR2 YYNGEE. The V gene lost 1 base and the J gene lost 2 bases, with 10 bases spanning the gap. The CDR3 region is CASSVRVGAGNTIYF. CDR3 nucleotide sequence: TGTGCCAGCAGCGTACGCGTTGGAGCTGGAAACACCATATATTTT.

Ten or more counts support this clonotype. This chain uses TRBV6-1 with TRBJ1-5; 7 bases are a match to TRBD1. CDR3 size: 17 residues. With 3 bases clipped from V and 6 bases from J, the junction kept 14 bases outside the gene matches. Germline V gene data show CDR1 as MNHNS and CDR2 as SASEGT. CDR3 sequence reads: CASSDSGQTGFGQPQHF. DNA for the CDR3: TGTGCCAGCAGTGACTCGGGCCAGACAGGGTTCGGTCAGCCCCAGCATTTT.

This clonotype was recorded many times. The rearrangement links TRBV20-1 to TRBJ2-7, with D perhaps TRBD1 (5 bases). Trimming removed 0 bases at V and 2 bases at J, with 11 bases between. Germline V gives CDR1 DFQATT, CDR2 SNEGSKA (reference sequence). This CDR3 comprises 14 residues. CDR3 protein: CSARDQGKTYEQYF. The CDR3 region has the DNA TGCAGTGCTAGAGATCAGGGCAAAACCTACGAGCAGTACTTC.

This clonotype was detected many times. The gene calls are TRBV7-6 and TRBJ1-1, with D possibly matching TRBD1 (6 bases). This CDR3 spans 17 amino acids. V lost 3 bases to trimming and J lost 1 base, with 18 bases between them. Germline assignment: CDR1 SGHVS and CDR2 FNYEAQ. The CDR3 loop is CASSFWGRGRGNTEAFF. CDR3 nucleotides: TGTGCCAGCAGCTTTTGGGGGCGGGGTAGAGGGAACACTGAAGCTTTCTTT.

The chain carries TRBV5-1 and TRBJ2-3, with 14 bases fitting TRBD2. Germline values: CDR1 SGHRS, CDR2 YFSETQ. V trimming: 3 bases; J trimming: 4 bases; junction bases outside the gene matches: 4. CDR3 length equals 16 residues. The CDR3 region is CASSWLTSGGADTQYF. The CDR3 DNA sequence: TGCGCCAGCAGCTGGCTGACTAGCGGGGGGGCAGATACGCAGTATTTT.

In this sample, this clonotype turned up a few times. This chain joins TRBV9 and TRBJ2-7; a possible D gene is TRBD2 (6 bases). The CDR3 runs to 15 residues. The germline gives CDR1 SGDLS, CDR2 YYNGEE. Between the trimmed V and J ends, which lost 0 bases and 1 base, there was a span of 11 bases. In nucleotides, the CDR3 is TGTGCCAGCAGCGTAGACGGGAGCGGGTCCTACGAGCAGTACTTC. Translating gives CASSVDGSGSYEQYF.

This chain connects TRBV7-8 to TRBJ1-2, with D perhaps TRBD1 (5 bases). The CDR3 totals 15 residues. V was shortened by 5 bases and J by 3 bases, with 16 bases between the two germline ends. The V gene's germline CDR1 is SGHVS and CDR2 FQNEAQ. CDR3: CASSPSHRDYYGYTF. In DNA, the CDR3 is TGTGCCAGCAGCCCCAGTCACCGGGACTACTATGGCTACACCTTC.

This clonotype has ten or more counts. The J gene is TRBJ2-1, the V gene TRBV2; 11 bases are shared with TRBD2. The germline V gene encodes CDR1 SNHLY and CDR2 FYNNEI. The CDR3 extends over 15 amino acids. V lost 7 bases to trimming and J lost 4 bases; unmatched junction nucleotides: 6. As DNA, the CDR3 is TGTGCCAGCAAATTCGGGACTAGCGGTTACAATGAGCAGTTCTTC. Protein: CASKFGTSGYNEQFF.

In its sample, this clonotype was seen many times. J is TRBJ2-5 and V is TRBV7-9; maybe TRBD2 (5 bases). V gave up 3 bases and J gave up 3 bases, with 8 bases separating them. This CDR3 has 13 amino acids. CDR1 and CDR2 from the germline V gene are SEHNR and FQNEAQ (reference sequence). The CDR3 coding sequence is TGTGCCAGCAGCTTTGACGGGGAAGAGACCCAGTACTTC. Amino acids: CASSFDGEETQYF.

V usage is TRBV6-1 and J usage is TRBJ2-5, with 11 bases lining up with TRBD1. The V and J ends lost 5 bases and 4 bases, in that order; junction bases with no gene match: 12. CDR1 is MNHNS, CDR2 SASEGT, per germline. The CDR3 sequence is 17 residues long. The chain's CDR3 is CASSQIPGQGVRETQYF. In DNA form, the CDR3 reads TGTGCCAGCAGTCAAATCCCGGGACAGGGGGTTCGAGAGACCCAGTACTTC.

This clonotype was found many times. The chain joins TRBV6-1 to TRBJ1-4, with 8 nucleotides matching TRBD1. This CDR3 is 16 amino acids long. Losses at the gene ends were 5 bases for V and 3 bases for J; bases not matched to a gene: 8. Germline V gene lookup returns CDR1 MNHNS and CDR2 SASEGT. The CDR3 nucleotides are TGTGCCAGCAGTTTTGACAGGGGCCCGGCTAATGAAAAACTGTTTTTT. This gives the protein CASSFDRGPANEKLFF.

The chain joins TRBV14 to TRBJ1-5; D unresolved. Germline V gives CDR1 SGHDN, CDR2 FVKESK. Trimming left V 1 base short and J 0 bases short, with 4 bases between. This CDR3 comprises 14 residues. Here the CDR3 DNA reads TGTGCCAGCAGCCAAGCGGTTAGCAATCAGCCCCAGCATTTT. Amino acid sequence: CASSQAVSNQPQHF.

This clonotype was observed many times. This sequence joins TRBV29-1 and TRBJ1-2; D not resolved. Trimming removed 4 bases from V and 0 bases from J, with 9 bases in between. CDR1 and CDR2 (germline): SQVTM, ANQGSEA. The length of the CDR3 is 13 residues. The CDR3 region has the DNA TGCAGCGTTGTTCAGAACCCTAACTATGGCTACACCTTC. Protein: CSVVQNPNYGYTF.

This clonotype was observed many times. The genes are TRBV12-3 or TRBV12-4 and TRBJ2-3; D is unclear. The CDR3 extends over 16 amino acids. V was clipped by 6 bases and J by 0 bases, with 16 bases between them. CDR3 in amino acids: CASRTLEGTSTDTQYF. Here the CDR3 DNA reads TGTGCCAGCAGAACCCTAGAAGGCACAAGCACAGATACGCAGTATTTT.

This clonotype was detected many times. This chain links TRBV12-3 or TRBV12-4 with TRBJ1-1; D remains ambiguous. CDR3 length: 13 residues. V dropped 5 bases and J dropped 3 bases, with 10 bases sitting between them. CDR3 nucleotides: TGTGCCAGCAGTCCAACACCGGACACTGAAGCTTTCTTT. Protein sequence: CASSPTPDTEAFF.

This clonotype was detected a few times. CDR3 residues: CASSPGPPSRITDTQYF. CDR3 sequence (DNA): TGTGCCAGCAGCCCCGGTCCACCTAGCCGGATCACAGATACGCAGTATTTT. The chain is built from TRBV27 and TRBJ2-3; a possible D gene is TRBD2 (5 bases). The CDR3 runs 17 residues. The V gene's germline CDR1 is MNHEY and CDR2 SMNVEV (reference sequence). V lost 6 bases and J 2 bases, leaving 21 bases between the germline ends.

This clonotype was counted only a few times. J is TRBJ2-3 and V is TRBV28; TRBD2 agrees at 8 bases. Unmatched junction bases numbered 8, after V lost 7 bases and J lost 5 bases. Germline V gene data show CDR1 as MDHEN and CDR2 as SYDVKM. The CDR3 is made up of 14 amino acids. The CDR3 reads CASIPGGGGDTQYF. CDR3 bases: TGTGCCAGCATCCCCGGGGGGGGCGGAGATACGCAGTATTTT.

This clonotype has at least ten counts. The chain recombines TRBV2 with TRBJ1-2; 8 nucleotides align to TRBD1. J was trimmed by 4 bases and V by 4 bases; bases with no gene match: 5. This CDR3 spans 14 amino acids. Germline CDR1 is SNHLY and CDR2 is FYNNEI. The DNA for the CDR3 is TGTGCCAGCAGTGTTGGGACAGGAGCCTATGGCTACACCTTC. Translating it yields CASSVGTGAYGYTF.

This clonotype showed up just a few times. V is TRBV6-2 or TRBV6-3 and J is TRBJ2-1, with 7 bases matching TRBD1. V dropped 2 bases and J dropped 10; count of bases not matched to a gene: 8. Germline V gene data show CDR1 as MNHEY and CDR2 as SVGEGT. CDR3 size: 14 residues. Here the CDR3 DNA reads TGTGCCAGCAGTTACGCCCTCAGGGGGTACGAGCAGTTCTTC. Its protein product is CASSYALRGYEQFF.

The chain is built from TRBV30 and TRBJ2-7, with 9 nucleotides matching TRBD2. Germline loops: CDR1 GTSNPN, CDR2 SVGIG (reference sequence). The ends lost 7 bases at V and 2 bases at J; junction bases unmatched: 9. This CDR3 is built from 14 residues. This chain's CDR3 is CASSKRGDPYEQYF. The CDR3 DNA follows: TGTGCCTCGTCTAAGCGGGGGGATCCCTACGAGCAGTACTTC.